The 18 T cell receptor beta chains below all came from one sample that was sequenced in a study of blood T cell repertoires in COVID-19. The protocol was immunoSEQ multiplex PCR, while the TCRdb copy is restricted to in-frame clones and leaves out a portion. The sample records roughly 40,000 clones, approximately 86% being singletons. Sequencing used peripheral blood. All receptors come from a man between 40 and 49 years old with active COVID-19.

This chain uses TRBV2 with TRBJ2-5, with 8 nucleotides matching TRBD1. V lost 2 bases and J lost 4; bases outside the gene matches: 6. CDR3 length: 15 amino acids. Germline CDR1 and CDR2: SNHLY and FYNNEI. CDR3 region: CASSETDRGGETQYF. CDR3 in DNA: TGTGCCAGCAGTGAAACAGACAGGGGAGGAGAGACCCAGTACTTC.

The chain has TRBV2 and TRBJ2-7; no firm D call. The germline V gene has CDR1 SNHLY and CDR2 FYNNEI. Trimming cost V 6 bases and J 3 bases, with 9 bases left between them. The CDR3 contains 12 residues. In nucleotides, the CDR3 is TGTGCCAGCAGGCGTGATAACTACGAGCAGTACTTC. This sequence encodes CASRRDNYEQYF.

The chain has TRBV7-3 and TRBJ2-7, with TRBD1 matching 9 bases. Germline V gene data show CDR1 as SGHTA and CDR2 as FQGTGA. V was pared by 2 bases and J by 2 bases, with 4 bases of the junction left unmatched. The CDR3 length is 15 residues. CDR3 DNA: TGTGCCAGCAGCTTACAGGGACAGGGTACCTACGAGCAGTACTTC. Encoded protein: CASSLQGQGTYEQYF.

J is TRBJ2-2 and V is TRBV2, with 7 positions matching TRBD2. J lost 4 bases, V lost 4 bases, and 6 bases had no gene match. The CDR3 covers 15 residues. Germline CDR1 SNHLY, CDR2 FYNNEI. CDR3 loop: CASSGGSPSTGELFF. The CDR3 DNA sequence: TGTGCCAGCAGTGGCGGGAGCCCCTCCACCGGGGAGCTGTTTTTT. The variable domain in full, with the rest retrieved from reference TRBV2 and TRBJ2-2, is EPEVTQTPSHQVTQMGQEVILRCVPISNHLYFYWYRQILGQKVEFLVSFYNNEISEKSEIFDDQFSVERPDGSNFTLKIRSTKLEDSAMYFCASSGGSPSTGELFFGEGSRLTVL.

This rearrangement joins TRBV2 to TRBJ1-5, with a weak D call TRBD1 (6 bases). The CDR3 loop spans 13 amino acids. V gave up 7 bases and J gave up 1 base, with 8 bases separating them. Germline CDR1 SNHLY, CDR2 FYNNEI. This CDR3 reads CASKGESNQPQHF. For the CDR3, the DNA is TGTGCCAGCAAGGGGGAGAGCAATCAGCCCCAGCATTTT.

This clone was picked up a small number of times. The V and J genes are TRBV11-3 and TRBJ2-7, with D tentatively TRBD1 (6 bases). Looked up from germline, CDR1 is SGHNT and CDR2 is YENEEA. The CDR3 loop spans 13 amino acids. Trimming took 5 bases from V and 4 from J, leaving 12 bases between them. The CDR3 region has the DNA TGTGCCAGCAGCCCCCGGGACACTTACGAGCAGTACTTC. Translation: CASSPRDTYEQYF.

This clone was found once. The chain uses TRBV7-9 and TRBJ1-1; TRBD1 aligns across 7 bases. The length of the CDR3 is 15 residues. Germline V gives CDR1 SEHNR, CDR2 FQNEAQ (reference sequence). V dropped 5 bases and J dropped 5; count of bases not matched to a gene: 11. Here the CDR3 reads CASSPSGGIWTEAFF. In nucleotides, the CDR3 is TGTGCCAGCAGCCCCTCAGGGGGGATTTGGACTGAAGCTTTCTTT.

V is TRBV6-5 and J is TRBJ2-7; maybe TRBD2 (6 bases). Germline CDR1 reads MNHEY; CDR2 reads SVGAGI. This CDR3 has 15 amino acids. The ends were cut back, 0 bases at V and 7 bases at J, with 16 bases in the middle. The CDR3 spells CASSYSGGPNSEQYF. CDR3 in DNA: TGTGCCAGCAGTTACTCGGGAGGCCCTAACTCAGAGCAGTACTTC.

The chain uses TRBV29-1 and TRBJ2-7; maybe TRBD2 (6 bases). The V gene's germline CDR1 is SQVTM and CDR2 ANQGSEA. The germline V and J ends were trimmed by 6 bases and 11 bases, with 26 bases remaining between them. There are 14 residues in the CDR3. This CDR3 reads CSVNVHGRNPGEYF. The DNA for the CDR3 is TGCAGCGTGAACGTGCACGGACGAAACCCGGGGGAGTACTTC.

With regard to this clone: The germline gene is not matched at one end of the junction; a read error may be the cause. The rearrangement links TRBV27 to TRBJ2-1; D is possibly TRBD2 (6 bases). Germline V gives CDR1 MNHEY, CDR2 SMNVEV (reference sequence). The CDR3 runs 11 residues. The CDR3 DNA is TGTGCCAGCTCCCCGGGACTTGCGGAAGTCTTC. It translates to CASSPGLAEVF.

J is TRBJ2-7 and V is TRBV27, with TRBD2 matching over 10 bases. Germline V gene sequence: CDR1 MNHEY, CDR2 SMNVEV (reference sequence). This CDR3 comprises 16 residues. After removal of 2 bases from V and 3 bases from J, the junction contained 7 bases not matched to a gene. The CDR3 reads CASSLRSLAGDYEQYF. The CDR3 DNA reads as TGTGCCAGCAGTTTAAGGTCCCTAGCGGGGGACTACGAGCAGTACTTC.

CDR3 nucleotides: TGTGCCATCAGTGAAATCGGTTTCACAGATACGCAGTATTTT. Amino acid sequence: CAISEIGFTDTQYF. The rearrangement joins TRBV10-3 to TRBJ2-3, with no clear D. Trimming took off 3 bases at V and 2 bases at J, with 9 bases between the two ends. Germline CDR1 reads ENHRY; CDR2 reads SYGVKD. The CDR3 is 14 residues long.

The rearrangement uses TRBV7-9 and TRBJ2-1; D is unresolved. Germline lookup yields CDR1 SEHNR and CDR2 FQNEAQ (reference sequence). Trimming removed 5 bases from V and 0 bases from J, with 5 bases in between. CDR3 length equals 13 residues. CDR3 loop: CASSLYSYNEQFF. The CDR3, as DNA: TGTGCCAGCAGCCTATACTCCTACAATGAGCAGTTCTTC.

This clone was counted a few times. This chain connects TRBV5-8 to TRBJ2-7; possibly TRBD2 for D (6 bases). The ends were cut back, 4 bases at V and 2 bases at J, with 10 bases in the middle. Germline V gene lookup returns CDR1 SGHTS and CDR2 YDEGEE. CDR3 size: 13 residues. For the CDR3, the DNA is TGTGCCAGCAGCCGCCCGGGAGCCTACGAGCAGTACTTC. Protein: CASSRPGAYEQYF.

V and J are TRBV7-9 and TRBJ2-7; 11 positions agree with TRBD1. CDR3 length: 16 residues. CDR1 and CDR2 (germline): SEHNR, FQNEAQ (reference sequence). The junction had 9 bases not matched to a gene; V was cut back by 6 bases and J by 2 bases. The CDR3 region has the DNA TGTGCCAGCAGGGGGACAGGGGGTGAACTCGCCTACGAGCAGTACTTC. Translation gives CASRGTGGELAYEQYF.

The chain joins TRBV24-1 to TRBJ2-5; possibly TRBD1 for D (6 bases). The CDR3 consists of 13 residues. Germline V gene data show CDR1 as KGHDR and CDR2 as SFDVKD. V shed 9 bases and J shed 4 bases, with 14 bases lying between them. CDR3 in DNA: TGTGCCACCCAGGACTGGGGGCGAGAGACCCAGTACTTC. This gives the protein CATQDWGRETQYF.

This rearrangement joins TRBV5-1 to TRBJ2-3, with D perhaps matching TRBD2 (5 bases). CDR1 and CDR2 (germline): SGHRS, YFSETQ. CDR3 size: 15 residues. The germline V and J ends were trimmed by 4 bases and 3 bases, with 15 bases remaining between them. This CDR3 is CASSPEGVRTDTQYF. The CDR3 coding sequence is TGCGCCAGCAGCCCCGAGGGAGTGAGAACAGATACGCAGTATTTT.

The rearrangement joins TRBV10-1 to TRBJ2-1, with 8 bases identical to TRBD1. The CDR3 sequence is 16 residues long. Germline V lookup: CDR1 WNHNN, CDR2 SYGVQD (reference sequence). J gave up 7 bases and V 6 bases, and 14 bases lay outside the gene matches. This chain's CDR3 is CASSPSIGTGGNEQFF. CDR3 DNA: TGCGCCAGCAGCCCCTCGATCGGGACAGGAGGGAATGAGCAGTTCTTC.